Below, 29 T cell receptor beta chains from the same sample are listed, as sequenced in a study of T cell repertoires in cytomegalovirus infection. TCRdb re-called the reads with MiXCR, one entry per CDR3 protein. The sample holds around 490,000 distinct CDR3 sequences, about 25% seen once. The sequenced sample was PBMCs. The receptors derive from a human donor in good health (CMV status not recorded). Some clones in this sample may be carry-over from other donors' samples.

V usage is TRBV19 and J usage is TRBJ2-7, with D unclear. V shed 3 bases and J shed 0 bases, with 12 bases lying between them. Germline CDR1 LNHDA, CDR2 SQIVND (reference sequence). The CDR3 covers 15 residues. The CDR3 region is CASSITEASSYEQYF. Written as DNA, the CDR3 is TGTGCCAGTAGTATCACAGAGGCCAGCTCCTACGAGCAGTACTTC.

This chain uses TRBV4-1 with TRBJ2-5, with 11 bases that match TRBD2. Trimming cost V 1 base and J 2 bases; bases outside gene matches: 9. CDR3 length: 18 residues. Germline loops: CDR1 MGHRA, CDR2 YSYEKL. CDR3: CASSQVGSLAGVQETQYF. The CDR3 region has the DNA TGCGCCAGCAGCCAAGTTGGGTCACTAGCGGGAGTTCAAGAGACCCAGTACTTC.

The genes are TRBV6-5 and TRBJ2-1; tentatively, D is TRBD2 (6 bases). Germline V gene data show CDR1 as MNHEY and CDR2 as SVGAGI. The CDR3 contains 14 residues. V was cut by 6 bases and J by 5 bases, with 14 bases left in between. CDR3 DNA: TGTGCCAGCAGCTCCGGGACTCTCGACAATGAGCAGTTCTTC. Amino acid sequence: CASSSGTLDNEQFF.

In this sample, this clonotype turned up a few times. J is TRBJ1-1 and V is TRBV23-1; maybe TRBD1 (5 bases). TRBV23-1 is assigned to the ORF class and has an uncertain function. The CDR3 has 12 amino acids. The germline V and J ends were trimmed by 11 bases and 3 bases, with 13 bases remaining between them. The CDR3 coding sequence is TGCGCCCCATGGGAGGGGTACACTGAAGCTTTCTTT. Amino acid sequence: CAPWEGYTEAFF.

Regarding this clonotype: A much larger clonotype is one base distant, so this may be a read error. CDR3 DNA sequence: TGTGCCAGCAGTGAAGGGGCTAGCGGGAAGTATGAGCAGTTCTTC. It specifies CASSEGASGKYEQFF. The chain is built from TRBV6-1 and TRBJ2-1, with TRBD2 matching over 9 bases. Per germline, CDR1 MNHNS and CDR2 SASEGT. The V and J ends lost 1 base and 8 bases, in that order; junction bases with no gene match: 6. This CDR3 has 15 residues.

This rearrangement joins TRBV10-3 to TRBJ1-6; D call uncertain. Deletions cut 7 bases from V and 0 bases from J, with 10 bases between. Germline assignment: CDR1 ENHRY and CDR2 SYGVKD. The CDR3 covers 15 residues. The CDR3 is CAIIRDVSYNSPLHF. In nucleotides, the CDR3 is TGTGCCATCATCAGAGACGTCTCCTATAATTCACCCCTCCACTTT.

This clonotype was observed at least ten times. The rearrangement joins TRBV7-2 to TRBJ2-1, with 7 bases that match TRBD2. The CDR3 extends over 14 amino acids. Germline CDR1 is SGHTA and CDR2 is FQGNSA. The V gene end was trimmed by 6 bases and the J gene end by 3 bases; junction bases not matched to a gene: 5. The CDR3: CASRWRELYNEQFF. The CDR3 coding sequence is TGTGCCAGCAGATGGCGGGAGCTCTACAATGAGCAGTTCTTC.

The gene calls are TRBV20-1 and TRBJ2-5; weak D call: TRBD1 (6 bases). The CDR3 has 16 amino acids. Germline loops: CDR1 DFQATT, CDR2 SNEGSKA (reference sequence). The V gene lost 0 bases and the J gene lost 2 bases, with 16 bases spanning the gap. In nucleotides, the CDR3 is TGCAGTGCTAGAGATGGGTGGGGCAGGGGACAAGAGACCCAGTACTTC. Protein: CSARDGWGRGQETQYF.

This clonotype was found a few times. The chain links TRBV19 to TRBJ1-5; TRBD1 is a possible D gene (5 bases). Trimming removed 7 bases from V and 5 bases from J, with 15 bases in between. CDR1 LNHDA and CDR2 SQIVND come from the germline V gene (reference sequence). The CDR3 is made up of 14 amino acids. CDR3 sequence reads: CASTKGLEDQPQHF. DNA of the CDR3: TGTGCCAGTACGAAGGGGCTGGAGGATCAGCCCCAGCATTTT.

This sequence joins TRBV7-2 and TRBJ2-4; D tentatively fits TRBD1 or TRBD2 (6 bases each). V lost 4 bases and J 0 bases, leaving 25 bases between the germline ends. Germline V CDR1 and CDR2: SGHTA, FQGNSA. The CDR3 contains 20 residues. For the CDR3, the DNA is TGTGCCAGCAGCTCCGACAGCCCGGGGGCCAAGCCTCTAGCCAAAAACATTCAGTACTTC. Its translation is CASSSDSPGAKPLAKNIQYF.

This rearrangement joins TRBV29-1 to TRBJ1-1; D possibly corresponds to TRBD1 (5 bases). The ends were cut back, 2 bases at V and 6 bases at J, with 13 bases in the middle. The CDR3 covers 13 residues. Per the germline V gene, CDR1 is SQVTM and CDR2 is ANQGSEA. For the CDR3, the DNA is TGCAGCGTTGAATTAAGGGGAGATTCTGAAGCTTTCTTT. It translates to CSVELRGDSEAFF.

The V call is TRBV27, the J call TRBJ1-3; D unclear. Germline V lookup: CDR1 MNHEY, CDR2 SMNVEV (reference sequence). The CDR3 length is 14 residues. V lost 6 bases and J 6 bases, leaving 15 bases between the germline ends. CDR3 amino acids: CASSSPGTSNTIYF. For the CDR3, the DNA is TGTGCCAGCAGCTCCCCAGGAACATCAAACACCATATATTTT.

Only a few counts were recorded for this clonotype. The CDR3 bases are TGTGCCAGCAGCCTACGACAGGGCCCCTACGAGCAGTACTTC. Translating gives CASSLRQGPYEQYF. The chain is built from TRBV7-9 and TRBJ2-7; 7 nucleotides agree with TRBD1. CDR1 is SEHNR and CDR2 is FQNEAQ in the germline V gene (reference sequence). V gave up 5 bases and J gave up 2 bases; unmatched junction bases: 6. The CDR3 spans 14 residues.

CDR3 in DNA: TGCGCCAGCAGCGCTGATAAGCGGAGCATCGTTGATGAGCAGTTCTTC. Translated, it gives CASSADKRSIVDEQFF. The V gene is TRBV5-1, the J gene TRBJ2-1, with D maybe TRBD2 (5 bases). The CDR3 has 16 residues. V dropped 4 bases and J dropped 8 bases, with 22 bases sitting between them. Looked up from germline, CDR1 is SGHRS and CDR2 is YFSETQ.

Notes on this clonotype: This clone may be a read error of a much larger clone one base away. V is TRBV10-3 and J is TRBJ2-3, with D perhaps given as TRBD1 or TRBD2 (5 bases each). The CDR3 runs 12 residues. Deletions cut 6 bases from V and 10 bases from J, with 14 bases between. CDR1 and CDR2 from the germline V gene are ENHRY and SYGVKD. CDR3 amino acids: CAISFLGDAQYF. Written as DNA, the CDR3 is TGTGCCATCAGCTTCTTGGGGGATGCGCAGTATTTT.

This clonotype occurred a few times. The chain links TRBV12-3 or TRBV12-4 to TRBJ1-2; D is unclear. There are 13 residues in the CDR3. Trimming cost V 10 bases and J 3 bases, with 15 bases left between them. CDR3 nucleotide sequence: TGTGCCATCCCGCAGATGGGCGACTATGGCTACACCTTC. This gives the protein CAIPQMGDYGYTF.

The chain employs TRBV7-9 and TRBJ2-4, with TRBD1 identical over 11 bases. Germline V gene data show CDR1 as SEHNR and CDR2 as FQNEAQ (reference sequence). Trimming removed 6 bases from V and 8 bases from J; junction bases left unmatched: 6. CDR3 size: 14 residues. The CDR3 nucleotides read TGTGCCAGCAGTCATCCGGGACAGGGGGACATTCAGTACTTC. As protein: CASSHPGQGDIQYF.

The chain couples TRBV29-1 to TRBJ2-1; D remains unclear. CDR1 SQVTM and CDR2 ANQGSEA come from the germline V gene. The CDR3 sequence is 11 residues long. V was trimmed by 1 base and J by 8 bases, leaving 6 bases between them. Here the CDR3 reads CSVEGSDEQFF. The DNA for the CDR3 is TGCAGCGTTGAAGGCTCGGATGAGCAGTTCTTC.

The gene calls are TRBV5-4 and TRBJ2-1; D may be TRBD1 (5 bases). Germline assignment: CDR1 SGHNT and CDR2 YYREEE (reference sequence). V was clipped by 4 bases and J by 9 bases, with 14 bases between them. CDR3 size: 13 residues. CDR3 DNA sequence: TGTGCCAGCAGCCCACAGGTCTGGGGTGAGCAGTTCTTC. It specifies CASSPQVWGEQFF.

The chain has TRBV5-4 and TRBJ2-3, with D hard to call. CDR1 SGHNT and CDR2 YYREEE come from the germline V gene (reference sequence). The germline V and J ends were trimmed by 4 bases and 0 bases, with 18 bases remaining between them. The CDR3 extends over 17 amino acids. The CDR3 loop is CASSDASGGQSTDTQYF. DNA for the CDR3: TGTGCCAGCAGCGACGCATCGGGCGGTCAGAGCACAGATACGCAGTATTTT.

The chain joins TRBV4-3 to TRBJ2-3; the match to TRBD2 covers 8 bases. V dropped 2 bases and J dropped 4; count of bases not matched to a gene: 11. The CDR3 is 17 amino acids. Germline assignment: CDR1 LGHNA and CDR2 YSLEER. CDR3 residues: CASSQRTSGGGADTQYF. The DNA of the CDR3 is TGCGCCAGCAGCCAACGTACTAGCGGAGGGGGGGCAGATACGCAGTATTTT.

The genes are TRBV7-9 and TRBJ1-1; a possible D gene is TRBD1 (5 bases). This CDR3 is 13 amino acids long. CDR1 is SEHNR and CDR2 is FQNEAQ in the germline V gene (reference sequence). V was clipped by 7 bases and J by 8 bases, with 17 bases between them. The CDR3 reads CASIGGEELEAFF. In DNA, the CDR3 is TGTGCCAGCATTGGGGGGGAGGAACTGGAAGCTTTCTTT.

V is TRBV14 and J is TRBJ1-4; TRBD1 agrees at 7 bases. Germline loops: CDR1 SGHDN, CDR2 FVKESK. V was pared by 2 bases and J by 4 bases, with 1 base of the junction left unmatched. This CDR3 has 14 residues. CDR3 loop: CASSQTGVNEKLFF. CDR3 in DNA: TGTGCCAGCAGCCAAACAGGGGTTAATGAAAAACTGTTTTTT.

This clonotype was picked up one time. The CDR3 DNA reads TGTGCCAGCAGCGTACGGGGGGCGATGCGAGAGACCCAGTACTTC. It is translated as CASSVRGAMRETQYF. This chain uses TRBV2 with TRBJ2-5; D might be TRBD2 (7 bases). Trimming stripped 6 bases from V and 4 bases from J, with 18 bases between. The CDR3 spans 15 residues. CDR1 and CDR2 from the germline V gene are SNHLY and FYNNEI.

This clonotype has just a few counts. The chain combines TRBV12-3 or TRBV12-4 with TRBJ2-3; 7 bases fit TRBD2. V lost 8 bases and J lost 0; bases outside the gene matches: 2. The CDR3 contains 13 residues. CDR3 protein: CASQRDSTDTQYF. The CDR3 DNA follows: TGTGCCAGCCAGCGGGACAGCACAGATACGCAGTATTTT.

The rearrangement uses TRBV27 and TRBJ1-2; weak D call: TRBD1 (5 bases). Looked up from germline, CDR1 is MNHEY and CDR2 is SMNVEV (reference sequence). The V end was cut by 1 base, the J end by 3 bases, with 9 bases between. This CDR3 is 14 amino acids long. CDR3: CASSLWGDDYGYTF. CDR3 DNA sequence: TGTGCCAGCAGTTTATGGGGGGACGACTATGGCTACACCTTC.

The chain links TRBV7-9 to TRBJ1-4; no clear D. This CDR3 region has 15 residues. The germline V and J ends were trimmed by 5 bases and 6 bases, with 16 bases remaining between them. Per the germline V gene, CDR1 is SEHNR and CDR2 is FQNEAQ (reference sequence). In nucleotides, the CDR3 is TGTGCCAGCAGCGTCCCGGCAGTGCGGGATGAAAAACTGTTTTTT. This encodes CASSVPAVRDEKLFF. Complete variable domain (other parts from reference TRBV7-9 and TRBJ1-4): DTGVSQNPRHKITKRGQNVTFRCDPISEHNRLYWYRQTLGQGPEFLTYFQNEAQLEKSRLLSDRFSAERPKGSFSTLEIQRTEQGDSAMYLCASSVPAVRDEKLFFGSGTQLSVL.

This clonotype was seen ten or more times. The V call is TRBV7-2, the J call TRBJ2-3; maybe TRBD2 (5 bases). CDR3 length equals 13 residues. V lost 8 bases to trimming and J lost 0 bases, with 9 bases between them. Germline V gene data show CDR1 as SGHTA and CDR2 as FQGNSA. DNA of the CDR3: TGTGCCAGCGGTGGCGGGAGCACAGATACGCAGTATTTT. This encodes CASGGGSTDTQYF.

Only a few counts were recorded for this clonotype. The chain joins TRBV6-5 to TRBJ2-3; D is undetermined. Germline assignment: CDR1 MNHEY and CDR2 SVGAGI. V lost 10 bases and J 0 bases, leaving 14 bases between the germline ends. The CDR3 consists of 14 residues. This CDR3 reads CATSPSASTDTQYF. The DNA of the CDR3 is TGTGCCACTTCACCGTCGGCTAGCACAGATACGCAGTATTTT.